This T cell receptor beta chain was sequenced during a study of graft-versus-host responses after intestinal transplantation (dated by TCRdb to about 2021). For the study in its entirety: Multivisceral, liver-intestinal, or isolated intestinal transplants were received by the recipients. After intestinal transplantation, graft-versus-host and host-versus-graft alloreactive T cell clones were followed in the graft, circulation and bone marrow using bulk TCR-beta CDR3 sequencing. To identify alloreactive clones, pre-transplant mixed lymphocyte reaction products were sequenced and then compared with unstimulated pre-transplant donor and recipient T cells. Donor T cell macrochimerism was defined as a peak of at least 4% donor T cells among recipient peripheral blood mononuclear cells. Rather than going through the commercial service, samples from three later patients were sequenced in-house on an Illumina MiSeq and processed with MiXCR. The cohort enrolled 20 to 30 intestinal transplant recipients, one of whom was a retransplant, and a few patients without pretransplant specimens were excluded. Anti-thymocyte globulin induction was given to all recipients, followed by maintenance tacrolimus and steroids for approximately 3 years. Here is what the overall study found, with its caveats: GvH clones were detected in recipient bone marrow, and some of these GvH clones were observed earlier in ileal mucosa or blood, consistent with an intestinal mucosal origin. Patients with donor T cell macrochimerism had high GvH to HvG T cell clonal ratios in their allografts. The relatively low number and heterogeneity of intestinal transplant patients limited the conclusions. Early after transplant, peak levels of circulating GvH clones were found to be associated with declines in HvG clones.

Read against the paper, the sample's time point label means: cells obtained before transplantation from donor or recipient. CD3+CD4+ and CD3+CD8+ populations were FACS-sorted from unstimulated pre-transplant donor and recipient cells taken from spleen or lymph nodes. The junction shows trimming of 6 bases on V and 4 bases on J, plus 17 bases between the germline ends. The CDR1 and CDR2 encoded by the germline V gene are SGDLS and YYNGEE. The CDR3 goes from the cysteine to the phenylalanine over 15 residues. Kept here is only the CDR3 DNA, which spans 45 bases and is read in frame from base 1. The library was generated by the immunoSEQ multiplex PCR assay. In most patients, genomic DNA was isolated using the Qiagen DNeasy Blood and Tissue Kit and sent frozen to Adaptive Biotechnologies for TCR sequencing. High-throughput TCR-beta CDR3 sequencing of genomic DNA from most patients was performed by Adaptive Biotechnologies. As for the original processing: TCR sequencing data for around 19 patients were retrieved from Adaptive's ImmunoSEQ software; a few other patients were processed with MiXCR and VDJtools. To correct CD4 versus CD8 sorting errors, any sequence found in both subsets at a frequency ratio below 5:1 was removed. CDR3 nucleotide sequences shared by donor and recipient were removed because the origin of these sequences could not be assigned. To be classed as alloreactive, a clone needed at least 2-fold expansion over unstimulated cells and a minimum CFSE-low frequency of 0.002% (template counts) or 0.001% (read counts). Clones detected in sequenced pre-transplant spleen, lymph node, or MLR CFSE-low populations of the donor or recipient were defined as mappable. Cumulative frequency of alloreactive clones was calculated as a percentage of all sequences weighted by copy number. TCRdb obtained this table from immuneACCESS and retained in-frame rearrangements with V and J assigned. These tables miss some clones; where compared with another copy, unresolved V genes account for less than half of the shortfall, and the remainder is unexplained. That table is the source of V, J and clone size, and D and trimming were worked out from the DNA. This sample comprises more than 85,000 clones, just under 95% of them detected only once. Roughly 0.5% of the sample rests with the top ten.

About this clone itself: Its antigen has not been determined. No base qualities exist here, and no much larger clone lies one base off it.

The TCR sequence derives from a human donor who received an intestinal transplant. The chain uses TRBV9 and TRBJ2-1; the D gene could be TRBD1 or TRBD2, each one agreeing over 5 bases. Specimen: unstimulated CD8+ T cells sorted from spleen or lymph node cells, collected before intestinal transplant. In nucleotides, the sequence is TGTGCCAGCACCCGAACCCGGGACCCATACAATGAGCAGTTCTTC. Translation gives CASTRTRDPYNEQFF.